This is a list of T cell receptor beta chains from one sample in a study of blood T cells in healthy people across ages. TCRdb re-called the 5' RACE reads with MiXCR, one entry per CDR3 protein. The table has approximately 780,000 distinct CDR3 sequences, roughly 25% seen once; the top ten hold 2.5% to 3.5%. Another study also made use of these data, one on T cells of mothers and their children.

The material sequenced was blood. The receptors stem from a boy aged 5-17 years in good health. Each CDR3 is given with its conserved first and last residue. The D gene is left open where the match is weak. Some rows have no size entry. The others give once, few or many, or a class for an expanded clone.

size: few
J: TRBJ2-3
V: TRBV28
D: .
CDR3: CAGATPGTDTQYF
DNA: TGTGCCGGCGCGACTCCCGGAACCGATACGCAGTATTTT

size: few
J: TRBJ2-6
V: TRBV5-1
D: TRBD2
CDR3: CANSLGTSGGGGTNVLTF
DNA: TGCGCCAACAGCTTGGGGACTAGCGGGGGCGGTGGGACCAACGTCCTGACTTTC

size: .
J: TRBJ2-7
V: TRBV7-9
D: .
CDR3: CASSPAGADEQYF
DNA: TGTGCCAGCAGCCCCGCAGGAGCAGACGAGCAGTACTTC

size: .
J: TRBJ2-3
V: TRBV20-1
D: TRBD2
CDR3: CSARDPWGSGGDSTDAQYF
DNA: TGCAGTGCTAGAGATCCGTGGGGTAGCGGGGGCGATAGCACAGATGCGCAGTATTTT

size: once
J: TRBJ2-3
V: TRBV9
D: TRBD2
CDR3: CASSVDPFLAGGRKTSTDTQYF
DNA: TGTGCCAGCAGCGTAGACCCCTTCCTAGCGGGGGGGCGCAAAACTAGCACAGATACGCAGTATTTT

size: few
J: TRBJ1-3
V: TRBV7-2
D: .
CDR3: CASSLAMDSGNTIYF
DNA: TGTGCCAGCAGCTTAGCGATGGACTCTGGAAACACCATATATTTT

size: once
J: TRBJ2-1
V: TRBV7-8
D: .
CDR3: CASSLAPGSNEQFF
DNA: TGTGCCAGCAGCTTAGCACCGGGTTCGAATGAGCAGTTCTTC

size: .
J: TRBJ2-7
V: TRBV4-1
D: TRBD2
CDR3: CASSQRSGTKYF
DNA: TGCGCCAGCAGCCAGCGGAGCGGGACCAAGTACTTC

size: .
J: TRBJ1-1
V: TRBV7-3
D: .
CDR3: CASGGGPDSEAFF
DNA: TGTGCCTCTGGAGGTGGGCCGGACTCTGAAGCTTTCTTT

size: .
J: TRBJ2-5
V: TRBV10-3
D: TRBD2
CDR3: CATLKGLAGGQETQYF
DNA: TGTGCCACCCTAAAGGGTCTAGCGGGGGGACAGGAGACCCAGTACTTC

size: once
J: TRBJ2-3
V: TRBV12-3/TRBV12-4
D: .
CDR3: CASRLGPSTDTQYF
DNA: TGTGCCAGCCGTCTTGGGCCTAGCACAGATACGCAGTATTTT

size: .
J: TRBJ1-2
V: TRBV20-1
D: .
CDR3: CSAREEAYGYTF
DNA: TGCAGTGCTAGGGAAGAAGCCTATGGCTACACCTTC

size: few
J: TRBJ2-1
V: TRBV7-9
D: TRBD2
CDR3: CASSIGLESEQFF
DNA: TGTGCCAGCAGCATAGGACTAGAAAGTGAGCAGTTCTTC

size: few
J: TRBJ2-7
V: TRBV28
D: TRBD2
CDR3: CASSQITSGGSYEQYF
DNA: TGTGCCAGCAGTCAAATCACTAGCGGGGGGTCCTACGAGCAGTACTTC

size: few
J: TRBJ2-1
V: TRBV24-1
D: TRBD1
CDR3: CATSGPLRTGSSYNEQFF
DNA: TGTGCCACCAGTGGCCCTTTAAGGACAGGGAGCTCCTACAATGAGCAGTTCTTC

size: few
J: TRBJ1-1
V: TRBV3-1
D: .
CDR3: CASSQARGGTEAFF
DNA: TGTGCCAGCAGCCAGGCCAGGGGAGGTACTGAAGCTTTCTTT

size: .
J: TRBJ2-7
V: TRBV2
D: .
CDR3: CASSEAPGRAYEQYF
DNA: TGTGCCAGCAGCGAAGCCCCGGGACGGGCCTACGAGCAGTACTTC

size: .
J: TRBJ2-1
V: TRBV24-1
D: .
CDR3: CATSDSRTVQFF
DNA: TGTGCCACCAGTGATTCGCGGACAGTGCAGTTCTTC

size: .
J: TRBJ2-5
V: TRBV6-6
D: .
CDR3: CASIRQETQYF
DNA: TGTGCCAGCATCCGCCAAGAGACCCAGTACTTC

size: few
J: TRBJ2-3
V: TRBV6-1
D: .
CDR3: CASSAGPNTDTQYF
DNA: TGTGCCAGCAGCGCCGGGCCAAACACAGATACGCAGTATTTT

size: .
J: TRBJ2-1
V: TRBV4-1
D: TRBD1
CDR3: CASSHRTGGLYNEQFF
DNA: TGCGCCAGCAGCCACAGAACAGGGGGGCTTTACAATGAGCAGTTCTTC

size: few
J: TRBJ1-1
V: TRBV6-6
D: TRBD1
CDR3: CASSSLTGALHTEAFF
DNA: TGTGCCAGCAGTTCCTTGACAGGGGCTCTGCACACTGAAGCTTTCTTT